The source of this T cell receptor (beta chain) is a study of breast tumors, draining lymph nodes, adjacent tissues. Breast cancer patients provided tissue from their axillary draining lymph nodes. A single record per CDR3 protein comes from TCRdb applying MiXCR to the multiplex PCR reads. The table shows about 270,000 distinct CDR3 sequences, with 30% occurring only once. This clonotype was observed at least ten times. This clonotype was sampled from a female donor with breast cancer. Some clones in this sample may be carry-over from other donors' samples. Sequenced sample: axillary lymph node tissue.

DNA for the CDR3: TGTGCCAGCAGCCCATTAGGGACTAGGCTTCCCTACGAGCAGTACTTC. This codes for CASSPLGTRLPYEQYF. The chain couples TRBV9 to TRBJ2-7; 8 bases map to TRBD2. The germline V gene encodes CDR1 SGDLS and CDR2 YYNGEE. Unmatched junction bases numbered 11, after V lost 4 bases and J lost 2 bases. CDR3 size: 16 residues.